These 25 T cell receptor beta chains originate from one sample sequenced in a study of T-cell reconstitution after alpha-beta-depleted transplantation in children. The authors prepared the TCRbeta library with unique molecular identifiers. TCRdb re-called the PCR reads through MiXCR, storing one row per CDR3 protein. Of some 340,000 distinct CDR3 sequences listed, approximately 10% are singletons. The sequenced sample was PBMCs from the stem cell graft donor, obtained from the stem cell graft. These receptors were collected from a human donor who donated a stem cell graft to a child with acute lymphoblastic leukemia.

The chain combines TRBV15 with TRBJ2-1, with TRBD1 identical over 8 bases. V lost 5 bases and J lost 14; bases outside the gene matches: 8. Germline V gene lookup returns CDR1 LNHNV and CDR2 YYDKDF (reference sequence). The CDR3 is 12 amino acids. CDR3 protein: CATSSHQGAKFF. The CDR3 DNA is TGTGCCACCAGCTCCCACCAGGGGGCTAAGTTCTTC.

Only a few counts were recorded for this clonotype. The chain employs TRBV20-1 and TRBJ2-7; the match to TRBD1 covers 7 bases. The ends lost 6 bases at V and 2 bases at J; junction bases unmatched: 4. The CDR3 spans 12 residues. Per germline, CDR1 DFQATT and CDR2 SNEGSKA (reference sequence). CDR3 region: CSAAGTAYEQYF. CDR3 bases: TGCAGTGCCGCCGGGACAGCCTACGAGCAGTACTTC.

The CDR3 is CASSNREGDTQYF. CDR3 DNA sequence: TGTGCCAGCAGTAACAGGGAGGGAGATACGCAGTATTTT. The chain has TRBV27 and TRBJ2-3; tentative D call: TRBD2 (7 bases). The length of the CDR3 is 13 residues. The V end lost 5 bases, the J end lost 5 bases, and 11 bases lay between the germline ends. CDR1 is MNHEY, CDR2 SMNVEV, per germline (reference sequence).

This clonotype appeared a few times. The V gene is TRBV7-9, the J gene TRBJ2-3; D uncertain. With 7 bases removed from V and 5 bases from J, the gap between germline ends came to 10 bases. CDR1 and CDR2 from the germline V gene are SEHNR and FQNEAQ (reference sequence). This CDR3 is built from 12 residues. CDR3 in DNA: TGTGCCAGCACCCAGTGGGAAGATACGCAGTATTTT. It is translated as CASTQWEDTQYF. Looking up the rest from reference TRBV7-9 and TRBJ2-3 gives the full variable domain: DTGVSQNPRHKITKRGQNVTFRCDPISEHNRLYWYRQTLGQGPEFLTYFQNEAQLEKSRLLSDRFSAERPKGSFSTLEIQRTEQGDSAMYLCASTQWEDTQYFGPGTRLTVL.

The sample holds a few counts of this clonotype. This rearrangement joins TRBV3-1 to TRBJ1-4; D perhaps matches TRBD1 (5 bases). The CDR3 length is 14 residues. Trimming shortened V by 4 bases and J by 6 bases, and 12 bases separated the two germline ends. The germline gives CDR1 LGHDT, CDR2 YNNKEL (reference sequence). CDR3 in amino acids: CASSPGVGDEKLFF. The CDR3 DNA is TGTGCCAGCAGCCCGGGAGTAGGGGATGAAAAACTGTTTTTT.

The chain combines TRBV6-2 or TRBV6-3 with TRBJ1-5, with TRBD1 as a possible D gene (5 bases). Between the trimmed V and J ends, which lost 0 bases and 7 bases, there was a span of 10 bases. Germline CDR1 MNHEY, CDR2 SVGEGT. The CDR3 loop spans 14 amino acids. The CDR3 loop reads CASSYSGGRQPQHF. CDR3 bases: TGTGCCAGCAGTTACTCTGGGGGACGCCAGCCCCAGCATTTT.

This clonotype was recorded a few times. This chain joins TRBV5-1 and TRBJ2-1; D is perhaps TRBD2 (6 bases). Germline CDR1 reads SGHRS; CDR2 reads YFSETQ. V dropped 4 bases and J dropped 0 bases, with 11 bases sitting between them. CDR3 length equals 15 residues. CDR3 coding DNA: TGCGCCAGCAGCCCCGGGGGACGCTCCTACAATGAGCAGTTCTTC. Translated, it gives CASSPGGRSYNEQFF.

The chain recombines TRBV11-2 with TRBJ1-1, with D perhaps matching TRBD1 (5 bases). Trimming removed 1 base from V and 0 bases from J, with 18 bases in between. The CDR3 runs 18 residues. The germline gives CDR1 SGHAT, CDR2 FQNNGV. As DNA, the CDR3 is TGTGCCAGCAGCTTAGGCCGGACAAGGGACCGGGTGAACACTGAAGCTTTCTTT. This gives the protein CASSLGRTRDRVNTEAFF.

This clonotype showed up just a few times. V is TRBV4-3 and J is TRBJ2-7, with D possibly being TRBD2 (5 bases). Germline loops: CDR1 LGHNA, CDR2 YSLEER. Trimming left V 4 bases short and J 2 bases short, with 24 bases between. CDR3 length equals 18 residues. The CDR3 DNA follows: TGCGCCAGCAGCCGAGTTGGTTTAGGGAGCCGGACCACCTACGAGCAGTACTTC. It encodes CASSRVGLGSRTTYEQYF.

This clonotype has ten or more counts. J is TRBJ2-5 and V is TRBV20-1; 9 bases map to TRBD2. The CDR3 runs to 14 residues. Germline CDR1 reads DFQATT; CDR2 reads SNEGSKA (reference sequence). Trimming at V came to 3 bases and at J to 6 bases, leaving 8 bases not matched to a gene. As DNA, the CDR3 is TGCAGTGCTAGCTGGGCGGGAGGGCCGAAGACCCAGTACTTC. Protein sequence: CSASWAGGPKTQYF.

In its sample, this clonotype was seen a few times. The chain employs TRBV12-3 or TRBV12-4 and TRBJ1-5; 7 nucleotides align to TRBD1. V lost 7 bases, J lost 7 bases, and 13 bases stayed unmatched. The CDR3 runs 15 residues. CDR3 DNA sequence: TGTGCCAGCAACTTAACCGGACAGGCTAGACAGCCCCAGCATTTT. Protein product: CASNLTGQARQPQHF.

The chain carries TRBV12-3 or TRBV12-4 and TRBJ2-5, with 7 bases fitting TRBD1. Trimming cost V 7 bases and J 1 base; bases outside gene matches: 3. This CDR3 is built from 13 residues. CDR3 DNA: TGTGCCAGCACCGGACAGGTCCAAGAGACCCAGTACTTC. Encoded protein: CASTGQVQETQYF.

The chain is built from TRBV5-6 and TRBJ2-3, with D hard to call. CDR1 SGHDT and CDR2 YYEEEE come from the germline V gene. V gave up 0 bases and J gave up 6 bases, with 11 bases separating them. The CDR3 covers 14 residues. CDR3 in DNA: TGTGCCAGCAGCTTGGGCTCCAGTTTCGATACGCAGTATTTT. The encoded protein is CASSLGSSFDTQYF.

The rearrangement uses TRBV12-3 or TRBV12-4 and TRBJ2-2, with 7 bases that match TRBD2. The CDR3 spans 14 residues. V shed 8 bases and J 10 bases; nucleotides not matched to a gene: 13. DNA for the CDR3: TGTGCCAGCCGTGGGGAGGGGTTGCTTGAGGAGCTGTTTTTT. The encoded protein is CASRGEGLLEELFF.

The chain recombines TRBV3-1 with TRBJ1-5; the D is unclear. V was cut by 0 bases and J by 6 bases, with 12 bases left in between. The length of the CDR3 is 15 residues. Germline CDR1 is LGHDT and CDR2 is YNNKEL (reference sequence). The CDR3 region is CASSQDDRVGQPQHF. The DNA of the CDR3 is TGTGCCAGCAGCCAAGATGACCGAGTCGGTCAGCCCCAGCATTTT.

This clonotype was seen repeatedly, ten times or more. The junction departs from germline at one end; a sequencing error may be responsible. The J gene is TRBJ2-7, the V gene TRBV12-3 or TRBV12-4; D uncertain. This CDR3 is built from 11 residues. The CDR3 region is CASSLVGEQYF. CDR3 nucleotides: TGCGCCAGCAGCTTGGTGGGCGAGCAGTACTTC.

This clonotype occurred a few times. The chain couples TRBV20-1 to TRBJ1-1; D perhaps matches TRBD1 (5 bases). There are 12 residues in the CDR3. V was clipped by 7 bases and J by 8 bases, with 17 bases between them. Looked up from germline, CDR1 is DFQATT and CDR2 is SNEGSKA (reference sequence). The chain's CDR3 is CSVDPGSREAFF. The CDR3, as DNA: TGCAGTGTTGATCCAGGGTCCCGGGAAGCTTTCTTT.

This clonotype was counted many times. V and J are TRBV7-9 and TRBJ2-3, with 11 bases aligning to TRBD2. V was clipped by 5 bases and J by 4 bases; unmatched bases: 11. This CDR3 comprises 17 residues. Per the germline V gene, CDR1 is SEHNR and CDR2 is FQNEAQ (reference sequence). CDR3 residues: CASSTQLAGVEADTQYF. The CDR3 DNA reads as TGTGCCAGCAGCACCCAACTAGCGGGAGTAGAGGCAGATACGCAGTATTTT.

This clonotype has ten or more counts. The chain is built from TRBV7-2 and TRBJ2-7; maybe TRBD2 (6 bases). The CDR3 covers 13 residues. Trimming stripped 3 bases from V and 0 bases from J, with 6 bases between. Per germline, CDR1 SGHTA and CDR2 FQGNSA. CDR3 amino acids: CASSFGGSYEQYF. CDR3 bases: TGTGCCAGCAGCTTCGGGGGCTCCTACGAGCAGTACTTC. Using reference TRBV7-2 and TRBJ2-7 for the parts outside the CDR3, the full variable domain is GAGVSQSPSNKVTEKGKDVELRCDPISGHTALYWYRQSLGQGLEFLIYFQGNSAPDKSGLPSDRFSAERTGGSVSTLTIQRTQQEDSAVYLCASSFGGSYEQYFGPGTRLTVT.

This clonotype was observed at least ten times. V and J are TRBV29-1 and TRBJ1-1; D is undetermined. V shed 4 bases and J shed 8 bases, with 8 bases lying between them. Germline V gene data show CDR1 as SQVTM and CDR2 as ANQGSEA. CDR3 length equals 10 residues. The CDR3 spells CSVALLEAFF. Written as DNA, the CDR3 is TGCAGCGTTGCGCTTTTGGAAGCTTTCTTT.

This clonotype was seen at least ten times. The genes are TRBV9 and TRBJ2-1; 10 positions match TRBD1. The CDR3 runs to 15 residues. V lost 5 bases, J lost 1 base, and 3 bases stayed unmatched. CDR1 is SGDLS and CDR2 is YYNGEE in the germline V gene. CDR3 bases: TGTGCCAGCAGGGGACAGGGGTCTTCCTACAATGAGCAGTTCTTC. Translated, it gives CASRGQGSSYNEQFF.

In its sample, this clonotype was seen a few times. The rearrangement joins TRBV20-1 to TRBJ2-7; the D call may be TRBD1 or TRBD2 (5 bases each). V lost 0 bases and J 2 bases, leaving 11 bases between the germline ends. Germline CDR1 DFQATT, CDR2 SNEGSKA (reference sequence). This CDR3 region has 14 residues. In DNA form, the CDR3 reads TGCAGTGCTAGAGATCGGGACGGTACCTACGAGCAGTACTTC. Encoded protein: CSARDRDGTYEQYF.

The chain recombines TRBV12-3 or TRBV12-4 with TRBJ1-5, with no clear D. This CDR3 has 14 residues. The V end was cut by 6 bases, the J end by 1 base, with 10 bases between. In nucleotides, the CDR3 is TGTGCCAGCAGCCTCGCCCCGAGCAATCAGCCCCAGCATTTT. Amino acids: CASSLAPSNQPQHF.

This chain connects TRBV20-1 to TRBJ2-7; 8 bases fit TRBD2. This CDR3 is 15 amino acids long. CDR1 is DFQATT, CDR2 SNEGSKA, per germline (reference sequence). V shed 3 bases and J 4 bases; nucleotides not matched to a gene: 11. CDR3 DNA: TGCAGTGCTAGGCAACCGGGACTAGGAATATACGAGCAGTACTTC. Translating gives CSARQPGLGIYEQYF.

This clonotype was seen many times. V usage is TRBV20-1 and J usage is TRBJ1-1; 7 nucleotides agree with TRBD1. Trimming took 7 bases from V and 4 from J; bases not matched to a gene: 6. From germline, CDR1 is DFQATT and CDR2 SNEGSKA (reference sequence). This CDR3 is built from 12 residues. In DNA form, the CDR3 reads TGCAGTGTGGGACAGCCCTTCACTGAAGCTTTCTTT. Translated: CSVGQPFTEAFF.